Presented here are 14 T cell receptor beta chains from one specimen sequenced in a study of T cells in Graves' hyperthyroidism and ophthalmopathy. Using RNA transcripts as the source, TCR beta CDR3 regions were amplified. The HTBI primer set was used in a first-round RT-PCR of the TCR CDR3. TCRdb fed the multiplex PCR reads into MiXCR, producing one record per CDR3 protein. This table has over 300,000 distinct CDR3 sequences, approximately 15% appearing once. Input material: blood. The receptors were sampled from a woman in her sixties with Graves' hyperthyroidism.

A few counts support this clonotype. V is TRBV19 and J is TRBJ2-6; 7 positions agree with TRBD1. Germline V gene data show CDR1 as LNHDA and CDR2 as SQIVND (reference sequence). V shed 4 bases, J shed 2 bases, and the junction held 5 bases outside the gene matches. The CDR3 loop spans 16 amino acids. The CDR3 is CASSKGALTGANVLTF. CDR3 coding DNA: TGTGCCAGTAGTAAGGGGGCGCTCACTGGGGCCAACGTCCTGACTTTC. The whole variable domain, remainder taken from reference TRBV19 and TRBJ2-6, is DGGITQSPKYLFRKEGQNVTLSCEQNLNHDAMYWYRQDPGQGLRLIYYSQIVNDFQKGDIAEGYSVSREKKESFPLTVTSAQKNPTAFYLCASSKGALTGANVLTFGAGSRLTVL.

There are many counts of this clonotype. The chain employs TRBV6-1 and TRBJ1-6; 9 nucleotides align to TRBD1. Germline trimming cut 10 bases from V and 9 bases from J; bases unmatched to any gene: 7. CDR3 length: 13 amino acids. Germline V gives CDR1 MNHNS, CDR2 SASEGT. In DNA, the CDR3 is TGTGCCACCATGGGACAGGGTGGTTCACCCCTCCACTTT. Translating it yields CATMGQGGSPLHF.

The table lists this clonotype with many counts. CDR3 amino acids: CASRRGRAGDTEAFF. As DNA, the CDR3 is TGTGCCAGCAGGCGTGGACGAGCCGGGGACACTGAAGCTTTCTTT. The chain links TRBV7-3 to TRBJ1-1; no clear D gene. V lost 6 bases to trimming and J lost 3 bases, with 17 bases between them. The CDR3 contains 15 residues. Germline V gene lookup returns CDR1 SGHTA and CDR2 FQGTGA.

The chain carries TRBV10-3 and TRBJ2-1; the match to TRBD2 covers 8 bases. The CDR3 is 15 residues long. The junction had 14 bases not matched to a gene; V was cut back by 7 bases and J by 9 bases. Germline V gene data show CDR1 as ENHRY and CDR2 as SYGVKD. The CDR3 here is CAIKRAGGAPGEQFF. CDR3 in DNA: TGTGCCATCAAAAGGGCGGGAGGAGCCCCCGGTGAGCAGTTCTTC.

The sample holds a few counts of this clonotype. The V gene is TRBV6-1, the J gene TRBJ1-5; 9 bases match TRBD1. This CDR3 contains 14 residues. CDR1 and CDR2 (germline): MNHNS, SASEGT. V shed 6 bases, J shed 7 bases, and the junction held 7 bases outside the gene matches. The CDR3: CASRGGGTGQPQHF. DNA of the CDR3: TGTGCCAGCAGAGGGGGGGGGACAGGGCAGCCCCAGCATTTT.

This sequence joins TRBV4-2 and TRBJ2-5, with TRBD2 matching over 8 bases. The CDR3 has 16 amino acids. Trimming at V came to 1 base and at J to 2 bases, leaving 6 bases not matched to a gene. CDR1 and CDR2 from the germline V gene are LGHNA and YNFKEQ. CDR3 coding DNA: TGTGCCAGCAGCCAAGGTCCCGGGACTAGACAAGAGACCCAGTACTTC. It is translated as CASSQGPGTRQETQYF.

The chain links TRBV19 to TRBJ1-5; 7 bases match TRBD1. Losses at the gene ends were 3 bases for V and 5 bases for J; bases not matched to a gene: 4. CDR1 is LNHDA and CDR2 is SQIVND in the germline V gene (reference sequence). The CDR3 consists of 14 residues. Here the CDR3 DNA reads TGTGCCAGTAGTATGGACAGGCTGGATCAGCCCCAGCATTTT. Encoded protein: CASSMDRLDQPQHF.

This clonotype showed up many times. The rearrangement links TRBV11-2 to TRBJ2-3; D is possibly TRBD2 (5 bases). This CDR3 has 16 amino acids. Looked up from germline, CDR1 is SGHAT and CDR2 is FQNNGV. Trimming pared 1 base from V and 5 bases from J, leaving 16 bases between. The CDR3 reads CASSLALGGFLDTQYF. The CDR3 DNA is TGTGCCAGCAGCTTAGCGCTCGGAGGCTTCCTAGATACGCAGTATTTT. The complete variable domain, with remaining parts taken from reference TRBV11-2 and TRBJ2-3, reads EAGVAQSPRYKIIEKRQSVAFWCNPISGHATLYWYQQILGQGPKLLIQFQNNGVVDDSQLPKDRFSAERLKGVDSTLKIQPAKLEDSAVYLCASSLALGGFLDTQYFGPGTRLTVL.

This clonotype was seen more than once but under ten times. CDR3 nucleotide sequence: TGTGCCAGCACCCCCGGACAGGGGTTCGGTGAAAAACTGTTTTTT. Its translation is CASTPGQGFGEKLFF. This sequence joins TRBV28 and TRBJ1-4; 9 bases fit TRBD1. The trim removed 7 bases at V and 7 bases at J, leaving 10 bases unmatched. CDR3 length: 15 residues. Germline lookup yields CDR1 MDHEN and CDR2 SYDVKM.

This clonotype was picked up a small number of times. V is TRBV5-1 and J is TRBJ2-7; 9 bases align to TRBD1. Germline CDR1 and CDR2: SGHRS and YFSETQ. V dropped 0 bases and J dropped 4; count of bases not matched to a gene: 5. The CDR3 covers 15 residues. CDR3 nucleotide sequence: TGCGCCAGCAGCTTGGTTACAGGGGGCCAATACGAGCAGTACTTC. Protein: CASSLVTGGQYEQYF.

This clonotype was counted at least ten times. The chain employs TRBV20-1 and TRBJ1-2; D is unclear. Trimming left V 5 bases short and J 8 bases short, with 12 bases between. The CDR3 consists of 11 residues. Germline V gene sequence: CDR1 DFQATT, CDR2 SNEGSKA (reference sequence). The CDR3 coding sequence is TGCAGTGCTGGGCGGGTCTGGGGCTACACCTTC. Protein sequence: CSAGRVWGYTF.

The rearrangement links TRBV28 to TRBJ2-7; 10 positions match TRBD2. Germline loops: CDR1 MDHEN, CDR2 SYDVKM. V shed 3 bases and J 5 bases; nucleotides not matched to a gene: 10. CDR3 length equals 16 residues. CDR3 protein: CASSFASGRGWDEQYF. CDR3 DNA: TGTGCCAGCAGTTTTGCTAGCGGGAGAGGATGGGACGAGCAGTACTTC.

This clonotype was detected a few times. The V and J genes are TRBV6-1 and TRBJ2-2, with 7 bases that match TRBD1. CDR1 and CDR2 from the germline V gene are MNHNS and SASEGT. The CDR3 totals 17 residues. The V segment lost 7 bases and the J segment 3 bases; nucleotides outside the gene matches: 14. In DNA form, the CDR3 reads TGTGCCAGCATGATGTTTCTCGGGACAGAATACACCGGGGAGCTGTTTTTT. Protein sequence: CASMMFLGTEYTGELFF.

In its sample, this clonotype was seen many times. This chain links TRBV7-9 with TRBJ2-7, with unresolved D. The V gene lost 7 bases and the J gene lost 0 bases, with 7 bases spanning the gap. Germline CDR1 reads SEHNR; CDR2 reads FQNEAQ (reference sequence). The CDR3 sequence is 12 residues long. The CDR3 protein is CASTKTSYEQYF. The CDR3, as DNA: TGTGCCAGCACAAAGACCTCCTACGAGCAGTACTTC.